The 20 T cell receptor beta chains listed next were all sequenced from one sample in a study of T-cell memory formation after mild COVID-19. TCRdb passed the 5' RACE reads through MiXCR, listing each CDR3 protein once. The data contain 300,000 to 400,000 distinct CDR3 sequences, roughly 21% of them singletons. Sequencing was carried out using PBMCs or a T cell subset sorted from them (not recorded which). The receptors stem from an adult woman who had mild COVID-19 (a few samples of this study predate the infection). Cell type and time point are not known.

The V gene is TRBV12-3 or TRBV12-4, the J gene TRBJ1-2; D is undetermined. The germline V and J ends were trimmed by 5 bases and 4 bases, with 14 bases remaining between them. This CDR3 has 14 amino acids. Here the CDR3 reads CASSLGLTGYGYTF. The CDR3 DNA reads as TGTGCCAGCAGTCTCGGACTGACGGGCTATGGCTACACCTTC.

CDR3 bases: TGCAGCGTTGCTGGGGGAGCCTCTGGAAACACCATATATTTT. It yields the protein CSVAGGASGNTIYF. This chain connects TRBV29-1 to TRBJ1-3, with D perhaps matching TRBD1 (5 bases). This CDR3 spans 14 amino acids. From germline, CDR1 is SQVTM and CDR2 ANQGSEA. V lost 4 bases to trimming and J lost 0 bases, with 10 bases between them.

This clonotype has just a few counts. The chain is built from TRBV5-5 and TRBJ2-1, with unresolved D. The CDR3 has 14 amino acids. Trimming took 1 base from V and 8 from J, leaving 13 bases between them. CDR1 and CDR2 from the germline V gene are SGHKS and YYEKEE (reference sequence). CDR3 nucleotides: TGTGCCAGCAGCTTGTACCCCGGTTTCTATGAGCAGTTCTTC. It specifies CASSLYPGFYEQFF.

The chain has TRBV7-9 and TRBJ2-7, with TRBD2 matching over 9 bases. Germline values: CDR1 SEHNR, CDR2 FQNEAQ (reference sequence). The CDR3 length is 14 residues. V lost 4 bases, J lost 5 bases, and 6 bases stayed unmatched. Here the CDR3 DNA reads TGTGCCAGCAGCTCGCGGGAGGGCCGGGACGAGCAGTACTTC. Encoded protein: CASSSREGRDEQYF.

The sample holds many counts of this clonotype. The chain is built from TRBV9 and TRBJ2-2; the D is unclear. In germline, CDR1 is SGDLS, CDR2 YYNGEE. The CDR3 has 13 residues. Deletions cut 3 bases from V and 3 bases from J, with 6 bases between. For the CDR3, the DNA is TGTGCCAGCAGCGAAGGGTACACCGGGGAGCTGTTTTTT. Protein: CASSEGYTGELFF.

The gene calls are TRBV7-6 and TRBJ2-5; TRBD1 or TRBD2 may be the D gene (6 bases each). V shed 6 bases and J shed 5 bases, with 10 bases lying between them. CDR1 and CDR2 (germline): SGHVS, FNYEAQ. The CDR3 contains 12 residues. CDR3 nucleotides: TGTGCCAGCAGAGGGGGGTCGGAGACCCAGTACTTC. Its translation is CASRGGSETQYF.

The chain couples TRBV4-3 to TRBJ2-5; D gene uncertain. Per the germline V gene, CDR1 is LGHNA and CDR2 is YSLEER. The CDR3 covers 16 residues. Deletions cut 0 bases from V and 3 bases from J, with 14 bases between. CDR3 sequence reads: CASSQESGAVKETQYF. The DNA of the CDR3 is TGCGCCAGCAGCCAAGAGTCAGGAGCCGTAAAAGAGACCCAGTACTTC.

This clonotype was seen a single time. The chain carries TRBV20-1 and TRBJ2-2; TRBD2 matches at 10 bases. CDR3 length: 14 residues. Losses at the gene ends were 3 bases for V and 6 bases for J; bases not matched to a gene: 4. CDR1 and CDR2 from the germline V gene are DFQATT and SNEGSKA (reference sequence). The CDR3 reads CSARVAGGAGELFF. CDR3 DNA: TGCAGTGCTAGGGTAGCGGGAGGAGCCGGGGAGCTGTTTTTT.

V is TRBV4-3 and J is TRBJ2-7; D possibly uses TRBD1 or TRBD2 (5 bases each). The CDR3 extends over 16 amino acids. V was cut by 0 bases and J by 0 bases, with 12 bases left in between. The germline V gene has CDR1 LGHNA and CDR2 YSLEER. This CDR3 reads CASSQDWGTDSYEQYF. CDR3 nucleotides: TGCGCCAGCAGCCAAGATTGGGGGACGGACTCCTACGAGCAGTACTTC.

J is TRBJ1-3 and V is TRBV7-2, with 7 bases identical to TRBD1. The V gene end was trimmed by 6 bases and the J gene end by 2 bases; junction bases not matched to a gene: 4. The CDR3 totals 14 residues. CDR1 SGHTA and CDR2 FQGNSA come from the germline V gene. The CDR3 nucleotides are TGTGCCAGCAGACAGACAGGGACTGGAAACACCATATATTTT. Protein product: CASRQTGTGNTIYF.

The J gene is TRBJ2-1, the V gene TRBV5-1; 7 bases line up with TRBD2. With 4 bases clipped from V and 3 bases from J, the junction kept 16 bases outside the gene matches. Germline V gene lookup returns CDR1 SGHRS and CDR2 YFSETQ. There are 18 residues in the CDR3. The CDR3 here is CASSLGLTTSYNYNEQFF. In DNA form, the CDR3 reads TGCGCCAGCAGCCTAGGGCTGACGACTAGCTATAACTACAATGAGCAGTTCTTC.

The chain carries TRBV15 and TRBJ2-1, with 9 bases matching TRBD1. V lost 2 bases to trimming and J lost 8 bases; unmatched junction nucleotides: 7. Germline lookup yields CDR1 LNHNV and CDR2 YYDKDF (reference sequence). This CDR3 is 15 amino acids long. CDR3 in amino acids: CATSRPGQGIDEQFF. CDR3 DNA: TGTGCCACCAGCAGACCGGGACAGGGTATAGATGAGCAGTTCTTC.

This clonotype showed up just a few times. V gene TRBV12-3 or TRBV12-4 combines with J gene TRBJ1-2; D uncertain. The CDR3 sequence is 15 residues long. V shed 0 bases and J shed 5 bases, with 13 bases lying between them. The CDR3 loop is CASSLARGSGYGYTF. CDR3 nucleotides: TGTGCCAGCAGTTTAGCGCGAGGGTCTGGTTATGGCTACACCTTC.

The chain carries TRBV5-1 and TRBJ1-1; TRBD1 agrees at 12 bases. The germline V gene encodes CDR1 SGHRS and CDR2 YFSETQ. This CDR3 region has 14 residues. Trimming cost V 4 bases and J 4 bases; bases outside gene matches: 2. CDR3 protein: CASSGTGGFTEAFF. The CDR3 nucleotides read TGCGCCAGCAGCGGGACAGGGGGCTTCACTGAAGCTTTCTTT.

J is TRBJ2-2 and V is TRBV9; TRBD2 might be the D (5 bases). V gave up 3 bases and J gave up 1 base, with 10 bases separating them. The CDR3 covers 15 residues. Germline assignment: CDR1 SGDLS and CDR2 YYNGEE. In DNA, the CDR3 is TGTGCCAGCAGCGAGGACTCTGGGAACACCGGGGAGCTGTTTTTT. As protein: CASSEDSGNTGELFF.

V is TRBV5-5 and J is TRBJ2-1, with TRBD1 as a possible D gene (6 bases). This CDR3 is built from 14 residues. V lost 3 bases and J 4 bases, leaving 11 bases between the germline ends. The germline gives CDR1 SGHKS, CDR2 YYEKEE (reference sequence). CDR3 bases: TGTGCCAGCAGCTCAACTACAGGGTACAATGAGCAGTTCTTC. Residues: CASSSTTGYNEQFF.

The count of this clonotype is one. This chain connects TRBV9 to TRBJ1-1; maybe TRBD1 (5 bases). Trimming cost V 2 bases and J 0 bases, with 17 bases left between them. CDR3 length: 17 amino acids. Germline V gene sequence: CDR1 SGDLS, CDR2 YYNGEE. Written as DNA, the CDR3 is TGTGCCAGCAGCGTGGGGAGAGGAGGGACCATGAACACTGAAGCTTTCTTT. Translation gives CASSVGRGGTMNTEAFF.

The chain links TRBV2 to TRBJ2-7; D perhaps matches TRBD1 (6 bases). Per the germline V gene, CDR1 is SNHLY and CDR2 is FYNNEI. V gave up 4 bases and J gave up 2 bases, with 15 bases separating them. This CDR3 spans 15 amino acids. The CDR3 sequence is CASSVIRDTTYEQYF. The CDR3 region has the DNA TGTGCCAGCAGTGTAATCCGGGACACGACCTACGAGCAGTACTTC.

J is TRBJ1-2 and V is TRBV20-1; weak D call: TRBD1 (6 bases). The V gene lost 0 bases and the J gene lost 4 bases, with 12 bases spanning the gap. The germline V gene has CDR1 DFQATT and CDR2 SNEGSKA (reference sequence). CDR3 length equals 14 residues. The CDR3 is CSAREGAPPYGYTF. The CDR3 region has the DNA TGCAGTGCTAGAGAGGGGGCACCGCCCTATGGCTACACCTTC.

In this sample, this clonotype turned up many times. This chain uses TRBV15 with TRBJ2-7; D gene ambiguous. V lost 3 bases and J lost 7, with 10 bases in between. Germline CDR1 and CDR2: LNHNV and YYDKDF (reference sequence). The CDR3 runs 12 residues. CDR3 region: CATSSDRKEQYF. The CDR3 nucleotides read TGTGCCACCAGCAGTGACCGGAAGGAGCAGTACTTC.